The T cell receptor (beta chain) under discussion was sequenced for a study of blood T cell repertoires in COVID-19. The J segment lost 5 bases and the V segment lost 2 bases, leaving 3 bases of the junction unmatched. The CDR3 length is 15 residues. Germline lookup yields CDR1 LGHDT and CDR2 YNNKEL (reference sequence). The table came from immunoSEQ multiplex PCR; TCRdb's copy has only in-frame clones and leaves some out. Among some 190,000 clones, approximately 81% were seen once, and the ten largest hold roughly 5%. Sequenced sample: peripheral blood. This clonotype was sampled from a woman aged 80 or older with acute or convalescent COVID-19. The chain recombines TRBV3-1 (or the pseudogene TRBV3-2) with TRBJ2-2; 9 bases are shared with TRBD1. The CDR3, as DNA: TGTGCCAGCAGCCAAAGGACAGGGGAAACCGGGGAGCTGTTTTTT. The encoded protein is CASSQRTGETGELFF.